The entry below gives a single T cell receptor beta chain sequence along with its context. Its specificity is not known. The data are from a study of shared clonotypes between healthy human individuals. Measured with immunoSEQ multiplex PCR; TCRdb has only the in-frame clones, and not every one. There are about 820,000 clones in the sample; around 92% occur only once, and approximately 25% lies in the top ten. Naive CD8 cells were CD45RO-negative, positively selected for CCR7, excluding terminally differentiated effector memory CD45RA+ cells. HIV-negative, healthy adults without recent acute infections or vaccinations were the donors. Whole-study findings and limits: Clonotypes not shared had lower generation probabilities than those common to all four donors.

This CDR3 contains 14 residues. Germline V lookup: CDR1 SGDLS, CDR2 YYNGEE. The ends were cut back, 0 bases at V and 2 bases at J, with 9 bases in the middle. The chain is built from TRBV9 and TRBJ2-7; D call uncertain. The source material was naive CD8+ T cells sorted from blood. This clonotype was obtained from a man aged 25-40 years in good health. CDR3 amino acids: CASSVDDLTYEQYF. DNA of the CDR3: TGTGCCAGCAGCGTAGACGACCTCACCTACGAGCAGTACTTC.